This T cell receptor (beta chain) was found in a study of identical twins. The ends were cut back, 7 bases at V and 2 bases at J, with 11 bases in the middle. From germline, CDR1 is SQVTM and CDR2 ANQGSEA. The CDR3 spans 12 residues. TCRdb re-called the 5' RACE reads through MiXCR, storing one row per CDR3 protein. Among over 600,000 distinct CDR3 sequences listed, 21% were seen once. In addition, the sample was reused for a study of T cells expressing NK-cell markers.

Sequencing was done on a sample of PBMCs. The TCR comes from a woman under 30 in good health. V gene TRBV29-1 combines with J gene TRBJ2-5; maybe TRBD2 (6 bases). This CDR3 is CSAERVQETQYF. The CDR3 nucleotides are TGCAGCGCCGAGCGGGTACAAGAGACCCAGTACTTC.